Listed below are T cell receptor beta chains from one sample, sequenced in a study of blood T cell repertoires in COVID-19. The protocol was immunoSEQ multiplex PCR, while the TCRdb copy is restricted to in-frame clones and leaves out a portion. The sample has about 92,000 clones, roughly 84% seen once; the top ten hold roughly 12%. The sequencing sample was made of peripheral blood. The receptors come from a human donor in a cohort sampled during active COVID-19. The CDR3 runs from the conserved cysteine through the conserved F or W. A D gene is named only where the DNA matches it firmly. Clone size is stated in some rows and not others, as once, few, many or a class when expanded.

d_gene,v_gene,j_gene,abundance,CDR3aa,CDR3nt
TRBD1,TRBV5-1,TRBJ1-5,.,CASSLAGQSNQPQHF,TGCGCCAGCAGCTTGGCGGGACAGAGCAATCAGCCCCAGCATTTT
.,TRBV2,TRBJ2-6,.,CASSRSVSGANVLTF,TGTGCCAGCAGTCGGAGCGTCTCTGGGGCCAACGTCCTGACTTTC
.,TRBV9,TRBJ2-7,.,CASSVDARQGDYEQYF,TGTGCCAGCAGCGTAGATGCGCGTCAGGGCGACTACGAGCAGTACTTC
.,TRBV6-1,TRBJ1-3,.,CASSEAWPGRGGNTIYF,TGTGCCAGCAGTGAAGCGTGGCCCGGGAGAGGAGGAAACACCATATATTTT
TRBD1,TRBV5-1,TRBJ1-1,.,CASSGGTGTSTEAFF,TGCGCCAGCAGCGGAGGGACAGGCACGTCGACTGAAGCTTTCTTT
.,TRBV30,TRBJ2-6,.,CAWEEGTGANVLTF,TGTGCCTGGGAGGAGGGAACTGGGGCCAACGTCCTGACTTTC
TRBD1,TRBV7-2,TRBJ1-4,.,CASSFDRGGNEKLFF,TGTGCCAGCAGCTTCGACAGGGGCGGAAATGAAAAACTGTTTTTT
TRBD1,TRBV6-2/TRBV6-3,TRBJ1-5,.,CASSFSGTGSLQPQHF,TGTGCCAGCAGTTTCTCCGGGACAGGGTCACTACAGCCCCAGCATTTT
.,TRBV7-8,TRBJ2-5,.,CASSRGARGGETQYF,TGTGCCAGCAGCCGAGGGGCCAGGGGTGGAGAGACCCAGTACTTC
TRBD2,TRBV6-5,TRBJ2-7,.,CASSSRLAGGYEQYF,TGTGCCAGCAGTTCCAGACTAGCGGGAGGGTACGAGCAGTACTTC
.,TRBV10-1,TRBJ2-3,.,CASRDSGRRTTDTQYF,TGCGCCAGCAGAGACTCAGGGAGGCGGACCACAGATACGCAGTATTTT
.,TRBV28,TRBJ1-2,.,CASSLSPDRQWNYGYTF,TGTGCCAGCAGTTTATCCCCCGACAGGCAATGGAACTATGGCTACACCTTC
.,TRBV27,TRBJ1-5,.,CASSRRIDSNQPQHF,TGTGCCAGCAGCAGGAGGATAGATAGCAATCAGCCCCAGCATTTT
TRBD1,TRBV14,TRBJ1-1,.,CASSLRGRRTEAFF,TGTGCCAGCAGTCTCAGGGGGCGGAGGACTGAAGCTTTCTTT
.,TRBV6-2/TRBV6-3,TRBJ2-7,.,CASSRNSYEQYF,TGTGCCAGCAGTCGTAATTCCTACGAGCAGTACTTC
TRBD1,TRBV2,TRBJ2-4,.,CASSQGTAVAKNIQYF,TGTGCCAGCAGCCAGGGGACAGCCGTAGCCAAAAACATTCAGTACTTC
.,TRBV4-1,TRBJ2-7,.,CASSQPTGRRYEQYF,TGCGCCAGCAGCCAACCGACTGGCCGTCGATACGAGCAGTACTTC
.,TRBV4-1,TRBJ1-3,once,CASSQTQVFENTIYF,TGCGCCAGCAGCCAAACACAGGTTTTTGAAAACACCATATATTTT
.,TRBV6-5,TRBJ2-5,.,CASSSPGEPQETQYF,TGTGCCAGCAGTTCACCGGGGGAACCCCAAGAGACCCAGTACTTC
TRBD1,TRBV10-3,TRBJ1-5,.,CAISGQGPINQPQHF,TGTGCCATCAGCGGACAGGGCCCGATCAATCAGCCCCAGCATTTT
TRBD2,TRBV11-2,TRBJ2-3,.,CASSSLAGGITDTQYF,TGTGCCAGCAGCTCCTTAGCGGGGGGGATCACAGATACGCAGTATTTT
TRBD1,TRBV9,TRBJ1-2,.,CASSVEGQGKIYTF,TGTGCCAGCAGCGTAGAGGGACAGGGGAAAATCTACACCTTC
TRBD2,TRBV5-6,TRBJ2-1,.,CASSLAGGPRSYNEQFF,TGTGCCAGCAGCTTGGCGGGGGGGCCTAGATCCTACAATGAGCAGTTCTTC
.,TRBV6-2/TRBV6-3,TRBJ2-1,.,CASSPRGRVVANEQFF,TGTGCCAGCAGTCCCAGGGGTAGGGTGGTAGCCAATGAGCAGTTCTTC
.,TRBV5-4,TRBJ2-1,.,CASSLDPQRNPEGEFF,TGTGCCAGCAGCTTGGATCCCCAGCGGAACCCCGAGGGGGAGTTCTTC
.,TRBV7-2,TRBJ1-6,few,CASSLSGRGNSPLHF,TGTGCCAGCAGCTTAAGCGGAAGGGGGAATTCACCCCTCCACTTT
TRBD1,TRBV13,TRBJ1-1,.,CASSLGLFGQVDMNTEAFF,TGTGCCAGCAGCTTAGGACTTTTTGGACAGGTAGACATGAACACTGAAGCTTTCTTT
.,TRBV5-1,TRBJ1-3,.,CASSSAGAGNTIYF,TGCGCCAGCAGCTCCGCGGGGGCTGGAAACACCATATATTTT
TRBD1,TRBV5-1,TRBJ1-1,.,CASSPWTGDMNTEAFF,TGCGCCAGCAGCCCCTGGACAGGGGATATGAACACTGAAGCTTTCTTT
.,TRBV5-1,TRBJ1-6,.,CASSSNGQSYNSPLHF,TGCGCCAGCAGCTCTAACGGACAGTCTTATAATTCACCCCTCCACTTT
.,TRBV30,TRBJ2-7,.,CAWTQARVPPYEQYF,TGTGCCTGGACCCAAGCCCGGGTGCCACCCTACGAGCAGTACTTC